The 21 T cell receptor beta chains below come from one sample, sequenced in a study of blood T cell repertoires in COVID-19. Libraries were prepared by immunoSEQ multiplex PCR; TCRdb keeps only in-frame clonotypes and omits some of them. The sample records 130,000 to 150,000 clones, 81% being singletons. Input material: peripheral blood. These TCRs come from a human donor with acute or convalescent COVID-19. The donor label of this sample is uncertain.

This clone is a singleton in its sample. CDR3 nucleotides: TGTGCCAGCAGCTTAGGTTGGCAGAGAAACACCATATATTTT. It codes for CASSLGWQRNTIYF. The V gene is TRBV7-2, the J gene TRBJ1-3; D is unclear. V was trimmed by 1 base and J by 5 bases, leaving 9 bases between them. The CDR3 extends over 14 amino acids. Germline V gene data show CDR1 as SGHTA and CDR2 as FQGNSA. Full variable domain (outside the CDR3, taken from reference TRBV7-2 and TRBJ1-3): GAGVSQSPSNKVTEKGKDVELRCDPISGHTALYWYRQSLGQGLEFLIYFQGNSAPDKSGLPSDRFSAERTGGSVSTLTIQRTQQEDSAVYLCASSLGWQRNTIYFGEGSWLTVV.

J is TRBJ1-2 and V is TRBV6-5; D is ambiguous. The V end lost 6 bases, the J end lost 3 bases, and 14 bases lay between the germline ends. This CDR3 contains 14 residues. Looked up from germline, CDR1 is MNHEY and CDR2 is SVGAGI. This CDR3 is CASRSLAHYYGYTF. The DNA of the CDR3 is TGTGCCAGCAGATCGCTAGCACACTACTATGGCTACACCTTC.

The chain recombines TRBV5-6 with TRBJ1-4; D perhaps matches TRBD1 (6 bases). From germline, CDR1 is SGHDT and CDR2 YYEEEE. V was clipped by 4 bases and J by 4 bases, with 14 bases between them. The CDR3 loop spans 15 amino acids. CDR3 nucleotides: TGTGCCAGCAGCCTCCGGACAGTCTTTAATGAAAAACTGTTTTTT. Translated, it gives CASSLRTVFNEKLFF.

This chain uses TRBV7-8 with TRBJ1-2, with TRBD1 matching 8 bases. Germline CDR1 and CDR2: SGHVS and FQNEAQ. The CDR3 covers 16 residues. V lost 5 bases to trimming and J lost 4 bases; unmatched junction nucleotides: 12. The CDR3 reads CASSPEGQGGSYGYTF. The CDR3 DNA sequence: TGTGCCAGCAGCCCGGAAGGACAGGGCGGGAGCTATGGCTACACCTTC.

V usage is TRBV10-3 and J usage is TRBJ1-1, with TRBD1 matching over 9 bases. Germline V gene lookup returns CDR1 ENHRY and CDR2 SYGVKD. V lost 4 bases to trimming and J lost 2 bases; unmatched junction nucleotides: 2. The CDR3 consists of 14 residues. The CDR3, as DNA: TGTGCCATCAGTGCGGACAGGGGCAACACTGAAGCTTTCTTT. Amino acid sequence: CAISADRGNTEAFF.

The rearrangement links TRBV10-3 to TRBJ1-1, with D tentatively TRBD1 (6 bases). From germline, CDR1 is ENHRY and CDR2 SYGVKD. Trimming took 5 bases from V and 4 from J, leaving 14 bases between them. The CDR3 sequence is 14 residues long. The CDR3 nucleotides read TGTGCCATCAGTACACAGGGCATTAGCACTGAAGCTTTCTTT. This encodes CAISTQGISTEAFF.

V is TRBV2 and J is TRBJ1-3, with 7 nucleotides matching TRBD1. The germline V gene encodes CDR1 SNHLY and CDR2 FYNNEI. V lost 6 bases to trimming and J lost 7 bases; unmatched junction nucleotides: 6. The length of the CDR3 is 13 residues. The CDR3 here is CASSRDRRNTIYF. The CDR3 DNA follows: TGTGCCAGCAGCAGGGACAGAAGGAACACCATATATTTT. Based on the CDR3 plus reference TRBV2 and TRBJ1-3, the full variable domain is EPEVTQTPSHQVTQMGQEVILRCVPISNHLYFYWYRQILGQKVEFLVSFYNNEISEKSEIFDDQFSVERPDGSNFTLKIRSTKLEDSAMYFCASSRDRRNTIYFGEGSWLTVV.

The gene calls are TRBV5-4 and TRBJ2-1; TRBD2 matches 9 bases. Germline CDR1 SGHNT, CDR2 YYREEE (reference sequence). V dropped 4 bases and J dropped 7; count of bases not matched to a gene: 6. The CDR3 spans 14 residues. CDR3 coding DNA: TGTGCCAGCAGCCCGGGACTAGCCCCAAATGAGCAGTTCTTC. This sequence encodes CASSPGLAPNEQFF.

The chain combines TRBV6-6 with TRBJ2-7, with a weak D call TRBD1 (8 bases). V lost 5 bases to trimming and J lost 3 bases, with 29 bases between them. Germline V gives CDR1 MNHNY, CDR2 SVGAGI (reference sequence). The CDR3 is 19 residues long. DNA of the CDR3: TGTGCCAGCAGTCTGGTGGGGGGGCAGGGGGCAACGGCCCGCTACGAGCAGTACTTC. Translating it yields CASSLVGGQGATARYEQYF.

This clone was counted between two and nine times. This chain links TRBV11-3 with TRBJ2-7, with 7 bases fitting TRBD1. Germline-derived CDR1 and CDR2 are SGHNT and YENEEA. Trimming took 8 bases from V and 4 from J; bases not matched to a gene: 5. This CDR3 spans 12 amino acids. CDR3 DNA: TGTGCCAGCGGGACAGACTCTTACGAGCAGTACTTC. Protein product: CASGTDSYEQYF.

The V gene is TRBV2, the J gene TRBJ2-4; D may be TRBD2 (5 bases). Germline V gene data show CDR1 as SNHLY and CDR2 as FYNNEI. The CDR3 length is 17 residues. V was shortened by 8 bases and J by 1 base, with 21 bases between the two germline ends. The CDR3 DNA reads TGTGCCAGCCAAGGACTCCGGGGTATAGGGGCCAAAAACATTCAGTACTTC. Amino acid sequence: CASQGLRGIGAKNIQYF. Together with reference TRBV2 and TRBJ2-4, the CDR3 gives the full variable domain: EPEVTQTPSHQVTQMGQEVILRCVPISNHLYFYWYRQILGQKVEFLVSFYNNEISEKSEIFDDQFSVERPDGSNFTLKIRSTKLEDSAMYFCASQGLRGIGAKNIQYFGAGTRLSVL.

The chain is built from TRBV27 and TRBJ2-1; D ambiguous. The CDR3 is made up of 16 amino acids. The V gene lost 6 bases and the J gene lost 12 bases, with 27 bases spanning the gap. CDR1 MNHEY and CDR2 SMNVEV come from the germline V gene (reference sequence). CDR3 sequence: CASSQPPRGLGRTQFF. The CDR3 DNA is TGTGCCAGCAGCCAGCCACCCCGCGGCCTCGGTCGTACGCAGTTCTTC.

This clone was observed a single time. The chain links TRBV5-1 to TRBJ2-3; possible D gene TRBD2, 7 bases. The germline V and J ends were trimmed by 6 bases and 0 bases, with 14 bases remaining between them. CDR3 length equals 15 residues. Germline V gene data show CDR1 as SGHRS and CDR2 as YFSETQ. CDR3 region: CASTRGGGSTDTQYF. CDR3 bases: TGCGCCAGCACCCGGGGAGGGGGGAGCACAGATACGCAGTATTTT.

The V and J genes are TRBV9 and TRBJ1-6, with D possibly being TRBD1 (5 bases). CDR1 and CDR2 (germline): SGDLS, YYNGEE. With 4 bases removed from V and 10 bases from J, the gap between germline ends came to 15 bases. This CDR3 has 14 amino acids. CDR3 in amino acids: CASSPREGRSPLHF. CDR3 coding DNA: TGTGCCAGCAGCCCACGGGAGGGGCGCTCACCCCTCCACTTT. Drawing the rest from reference TRBV9 and TRBJ1-6, the complete variable domain is DSGVTQTPKHLITATGQRVTLRCSPRSGDLSVYWYQQSLDQGLQFLIQYYNGEERAKGNILERFSAQQFPDLHSELNLSSLELGDSALYFCASSPREGRSPLHFGNGTRLTVT.

CDR3 sequence reads: CASSYRGAALDQPQHF. The DNA for the CDR3 is TGTGCCAGCAGTTACCGGGGGGCGGCATTGGATCAGCCCCAGCATTTT. The V and J genes are TRBV6-6 and TRBJ1-5; D may be TRBD1 (6 bases). CDR3 length: 16 amino acids. V was trimmed by 2 bases and J by 5 bases, leaving 16 bases between them. The germline CDR1 and CDR2 sequences are MNHNY and SVGAGI (reference sequence).

The gene calls are TRBV6-2 or TRBV6-3 and TRBJ2-3; unclear D gene. V was clipped by 2 bases and J by 5 bases, with 5 bases between them. Germline values: CDR1 MNHEY, CDR2 SVGEGT. This CDR3 has 12 amino acids. CDR3 sequence reads: CASSYRGDTQYF. CDR3 DNA sequence: TGTGCCAGCAGTTACAGAGGAGATACGCAGTATTTT.

The chain links TRBV13 to TRBJ2-7; no reliable D call. The germline CDR1 and CDR2 sequences are PRHDT and FYEKMQ (reference sequence). Trimming took off 4 bases at V and 1 base at J, with 11 bases between the two ends. The CDR3 contains 14 residues. CDR3: CASSYRRSSYEQYF. The CDR3 coding sequence is TGTGCCAGCAGCTATCGACGGAGTTCCTACGAGCAGTACTTC.

The chain links TRBV2 to TRBJ1-5, with a tentative D call TRBD1 (5 bases). This CDR3 has 13 amino acids. V shed 7 bases and J shed 7 bases, with 14 bases lying between them. Germline assignment: CDR1 SNHLY and CDR2 FYNNEI. CDR3 in DNA: TGTGCCAGCACAATTGGGGGGAACCAGCCCCAGCATTTT. It encodes CASTIGGNQPQHF.

The V and J genes are TRBV15 and TRBJ1-6; D is unresolved. Germline V CDR1 and CDR2: LNHNV, YYDKDF (reference sequence). V lost 3 bases, J lost 5 bases, and 8 bases lay in between. The CDR3 consists of 14 residues. CDR3 in DNA: TGTGCCACCAGCAGTGGGCTCGATAATTCACCCCTCCACTTT. Amino acids: CATSSGLDNSPLHF.

The chain carries TRBV7-9 and TRBJ1-5; D remains unclear. CDR1 is SEHNR and CDR2 is FQNEAQ in the germline V gene (reference sequence). The CDR3 loop spans 14 amino acids. Trimming shortened V by 5 bases and J by 3 bases, and 11 bases separated the two germline ends. The CDR3 here is CASSLVDDNQPQHF. CDR3 DNA: TGTGCCAGCAGCCTCGTAGATGACAATCAGCCCCAGCATTTT. Using reference TRBV7-9 and TRBJ1-5 for the parts outside the CDR3, the full variable domain is DTGVSQNPRHKITKRGQNVTFRCDPISEHNRLYWYRQTLGQGPEFLTYFQNEAQLEKSRLLSDRFSAERPKGSFSTLEIQRTEQGDSAMYLCASSLVDDNQPQHFGDGTRLSIL.

This chain connects TRBV2 to TRBJ1-2; 11 bases align to TRBD1. V shed 7 bases, J shed 7 bases, and the junction held 8 bases outside the gene matches. The length of the CDR3 is 14 residues. Germline V gene data show CDR1 as SNHLY and CDR2 as FYNNEI. The CDR3 here is CASIRTGGVGGYTF. Here the CDR3 DNA reads TGTGCCAGCATTCGGACAGGGGGCGTCGGTGGCTACACCTTC.